Listed here is a single T cell receptor (beta chain). Clones were sequenced by immunoSEQ multiplex PCR, and TCRdb holds only the in-frame ones, with some missing. Of 180,000 or so clones detected, just under 80% appear once; the ten largest clones hold 2.8%. Losses at the gene ends were 0 bases for V and 4 bases for J; bases not matched to a gene: 7. From germline, CDR1 is SGDLS and CDR2 YYNGEE. There are 16 residues in the CDR3. This entry comes from a study of blood T cell repertoires in COVID-19. Study-wide background: Samples taken during acute and convalescent COVID-19 were collected in the United States, Italy and Spain. Sources were T cells, B-cell-depleted T cells, or PBMCs; the material itself was cDNA or gDNA.

The source is a woman of 80 years or more with active or convalescent COVID-19. The sample taken for sequencing was peripheral blood. The gene calls are TRBV9 and TRBJ2-7, with 10 bases identical to TRBD2. For the CDR3, the DNA is TGTGCCAGCAGCGTAGTGAGCGGGGGGGCTCTTTACGAGCAGTACTTC. Protein sequence: CASSVVSGGALYEQYF.